This TCR beta chain is drawn from a study of cytomegalovirus exposure and HLA in healthy donors. Turning to the study itself: Across 350 to 500 genotyped donors, 81% landed in the Caucasian-associated ancestry cluster.

The study, taken as a whole, reports: An observed cluster of highly shared sequence variants was recorded as a likely sequencing artifact.

PCR employed 60 Vbeta and 13 Jbeta primers. TCRdb keeps only in-frame clones here, not all; method: immunoSEQ multiplex PCR. This sample has roughly 200,000 clones; over 65% occur once, and the top ten carry about 3.4%. This clone is a singleton in its sample. The antigen is unknown. What was sequenced was PBMCs. This receptor was obtained from a man in his forties or fifties in good health and CMV-seropositive.

The CDR3 DNA reads as TGTGCCAGCAGTGAAAGGGGGACAGGGGCCTATGGCTACACCTTC. Residues: CASSERGTGAYGYTF. The chain uses TRBV2 and TRBJ1-2, with TRBD1 matching 10 bases. J lost 4 bases, V lost 2 bases, and 4 bases had no gene match. The CDR3 extends over 15 amino acids. Germline lookup yields CDR1 SNHLY and CDR2 FYNNEI.